A selection of T cell receptor beta chains follows, all from one sample in a study of T cells in localized non-small cell lung cancer. The table came from immunoSEQ multiplex PCR; TCRdb's copy has only in-frame clones and leaves some out. The sample has under 50,000 clones; roughly 86% are singletons. The material was PBMCs, obtained before any cancer treatment. The receptors come from a man between 40 and 69 years old with stage II lung adenocarcinoma. Both conserved end residues are part of each CDR3. A D gene is named only where the DNA matches it firmly. Rows give clone size only sometimes, using once, few, many, or a class for an expanded clone.

V gene,J gene,D gene,clone size,CDR3 protein,CDR3 DNA
TRBV9,TRBJ1-2,.,few,CASSGPATVKMDLGYTF,TGTGCCAGCAGCGGTCCCGCGACAGTTAAAATGGATTTAGGCTACACCTTC
TRBV18,TRBJ2-1,TRBD1,.,CASSPPTGLGEQFF,TGTGCCAGCTCACCACCGACAGGGTTAGGTGAGCAGTTCTTC
TRBV6-6,TRBJ1-2,.,few,CASSYSGSGGYTF,TGTGCCAGCAGTTACTCGGGCTCTGGGGGCTACACCTTC
TRBV7-3,TRBJ2-2,TRBD1,.,CASSLSAVGQVRSWELFF,TGTGCCAGCAGCTTAAGCGCGGTTGGACAGGTCCGGAGTTGGGAGCTGTTTTTT
TRBV7-6,TRBJ2-3,.,.,CASSLNSQAPDTQYF,TGTGCCAGCAGCTTAAACTCACAGGCCCCAGATACGCAGTATTTT
TRBV2,TRBJ2-3,.,.,CASSEVGTQDTQYF,TGTGCCAGCAGTGAAGTTGGGACGCAGGATACGCAGTATTTT
TRBV2,TRBJ2-1,TRBD2,.,CASSRTSGGTNEQFF,TGTGCCAGCAGTCGGACTAGCGGGGGAACCAATGAGCAGTTCTTC
TRBV15,TRBJ2-7,.,.,CATSRDGAYEQYF,TGTGCCACCAGCAGAGATGGGGCTTACGAGCAGTACTTC
TRBV21-1,TRBJ2-2,.,.,CASSKGGACTGELFF,TGTGCCAGCAGCAAAGGGGGGGCCTGTACCGGGGAGCTGTTTTTT
TRBV30,TRBJ1-6,TRBD1,.,CAWSGGQGVSSYNSPLHF,TGTGCCTGGAGCGGAGGACAGGGGGTGAGCTCCTATAATTCACCCCTCCACTTT
TRBV7-3,TRBJ2-6,TRBD1,few,CASSQFPGGPGANVLTF,TGTGCCAGCAGCCAGTTCCCAGGGGGTCCTGGGGCCAACGTCCTGACTTTC
TRBV6-1,TRBJ1-2,TRBD1,.,CASSSTGGKGYGYTF,TGTGCCAGCAGTTCTACAGGGGGCAAGGGATATGGCTACACCTTC
TRBV6-5,TRBJ2-5,TRBD1,.,CASSITGVEETQYF,TGTGCCAGCAGTATTACAGGGGTGGAGGAGACCCAGTACTTC
TRBV5-1,TRBJ2-1,TRBD2,.,CASSLPGTSVYNEQFF,TGCGCCAGCAGCTTGCCCGGGACTAGCGTTTACAATGAGCAGTTCTTC
TRBV5-1,TRBJ2-3,.,.,CASSLGRGPTDTQYF,TGCGCCAGCAGCTTGGGGCGGGGTCCCACAGATACGCAGTATTTT
TRBV2,TRBJ2-3,.,.,CASTLLRDCTDTQYF,TGTGCCAGCACCCTCCTCCGCGATTGCACAGATACGCAGTATTTT
TRBV7-3,TRBJ1-6,.,.,CASSLGFRNSPLHF,TGTGCCAGCAGCTTAGGGTTCAGAAATTCACCCCTCCACTTT
TRBV11-1,TRBJ2-5,TRBD2,once,CASSRDGLAGGFQETQYF,TGTGCATCCTCCCGAGATGGGCTAGCGGGGGGTTTCCAAGAGACCCAGTACTTC
TRBV27,TRBJ2-3,.,.,CASSLGASDTQYF,TGTGCCAGCAGCCTAGGGGCCTCAGATACGCAGTATTTT
TRBV25-1,TRBJ2-3,TRBD1,once,CASSGSRQGAADTQYF,TGTGCCAGCAGTGGCTCGCGACAGGGGGCTGCAGATACGCAGTATTTT
TRBV6-1,TRBJ1-3,.,few,CASNIGLSSGNTIYF,TGTGCCAGCAACATCGGACTAAGCTCTGGAAACACCATATATTTT
TRBV6-1,TRBJ1-1,.,.,CASSEAWGRDTEAFF,TGTGCCAGCAGTGAAGCCTGGGGTCGGGACACTGAAGCTTTCTTT
TRBV7-2,TRBJ1-2,TRBD1,few,CASSYTGTGYGYTF,TGTGCCAGCAGCTATACAGGGACAGGGTATGGCTACACCTTC
TRBV4-1,TRBJ2-2,.,few,CASSQSWASNTGELFF,TGCGCCAGCAGCCAATCCTGGGCTTCGAACACCGGGGAGCTGTTTTTT
TRBV5-1,TRBJ2-5,TRBD1,.,CASSMKDRPETQYF,TGCGCCAGCAGCATGAAGGACAGGCCGGAGACCCAGTACTTC
TRBV30,TRBJ2-2,.,.,CAWRARANTGELFF,TGTGCCTGGAGGGCGAGGGCGAACACCGGGGAGCTGTTTTTT
TRBV6-6,TRBJ2-3,.,.,CASSYSRLSTDTQYF,TGTGCCAGCAGTTACTCGAGGCTCAGCACAGATACGCAGTATTTT
TRBV7-2,TRBJ2-5,.,.,CASSLGLWETQYF,TGTGCCAGCAGCTTAGGGTTGTGGGAGACCCAGTACTTC
TRBV5-1,TRBJ2-2,.,.,CASSPTSYPGELFF,TGCGCCAGCAGCCCTACTAGTTACCCCGGGGAGCTGTTTTTT
TRBV19,TRBJ1-1,TRBD1,.,CASSIPDRYTEAFF,TGTGCCAGTAGTATCCCGGACAGGTACACTGAAGCTTTCTTT
TRBV5-1,TRBJ2-1,.,.,CASRVFDGPINPYNEQFF,TGCGCCAGCAGAGTTTTCGATGGGCCGATAAATCCTTACAATGAGCAGTTCTTC
TRBV6-1,TRBJ1-1,.,.,CASSRLTGRDTEAFF,TGTGCCAGCAGCCGATTAACAGGAAGGGACACTGAAGCTTTCTTT
TRBV28,TRBJ2-3,.,.,CASSFDIGFGSTDTQYF,TGTGCCAGCAGTTTCGATATTGGTTTTGGTAGCACAGATACGCAGTATTTT
TRBV15,TRBJ2-2,TRBD2,.,CATSRDGLAGGRTGELFF,TGTGCCACCAGCAGAGATGGGCTAGCGGGGGGGCGAACCGGGGAGCTGTTTTTT
TRBV19,TRBJ1-3,.,once,CASMDFGNTIYF,TGTGCCAGTATGGACTTCGGGAACACCATATATTTT
TRBV7-8,TRBJ2-6,.,.,CASSLAYPSGANVLTF,TGTGCCAGCAGCTTAGCTTATCCCTCTGGGGCCAACGTCCTGACTTTC
TRBV14,TRBJ2-5,.,.,CASSQGDGQTQYF,TGTGCCAGCAGCCAAGGAGATGGGCAGACCCAGTACTTC
TRBV19,TRBJ1-1,.,.,CASSINSDNTEAFF,TGTGCCAGTAGTATAAACAGTGATAACACTGAAGCTTTCTTT
TRBV6-5,TRBJ2-3,.,.,CASSRGGGDTDTQYF,TGTGCCAGCAGTCGAGGAGGGGGTGACACAGATACGCAGTATTTT
TRBV18,TRBJ2-2,.,few,CASSPVNTGELFF,TGTGCCAGCTCACCGGTGAACACCGGGGAGCTGTTTTTT
TRBV10-3,TRBJ2-7,TRBD2,.,CAITSGGAHEQYF,TGTGCCATCACGAGCGGGGGGGCCCACGAGCAGTACTTC
TRBV9,TRBJ2-1,TRBD1,.,CASSAGQGVNEQFF,TGTGCCAGCAGCGCGGGACAGGGGGTCAATGAGCAGTTCTTC
TRBV6-1,TRBJ1-2,TRBD1,.,CASSGRQGYGYTF,TGTGCCAGCAGTGGACGACAGGGCTATGGCTACACCTTC
TRBV11-2,TRBJ1-1,.,once,CASSFGGGGTEAFF,TGTGCCAGCAGCTTCGGCGGGGGGGGAACTGAAGCTTTCTTT
TRBV5-6,TRBJ1-1,.,.,CASRLRLNTEAFF,TGTGCCAGCAGGTTGCGACTGAACACTGAAGCTTTCTTT
TRBV21-1,TRBJ1-1,.,.,CASDHKKGGHTEAFF,TGTGCCAGCGATCACAAAAAGGGGGGTCACACTGAAGCTTTCTTT
TRBV27,TRBJ2-1,TRBD2,.,CASSFGPGGKFF,TGTGCCAGCAGTTTTGGGCCGGGGGGAAAGTTCTTC
TRBV2,TRBJ1-2,.,.,CASRETGTLRGYTF,TGTGCCAGCAGAGAAACAGGGACTCTTAGGGGCTACACCTTC
TRBV5-1,TRBJ2-7,TRBD1,once,CASSLAPGQGYEQYF,TGCGCCAGCAGCTTGGCTCCGGGACAGGGGTACGAGCAGTACTTC
TRBV2,TRBJ2-7,.,.,CASSGGQRSYEQYF,TGTGCCAGCAGCGGGGGACAGCGATCCTACGAGCAGTACTTC
TRBV6-1,TRBJ1-2,.,.,CASSEYPGYTF,TGTGCCAGCAGTGAATATCCTGGCTACACCTTC
TRBV4-1,TRBJ2-5,TRBD2,.,CASSPWGGDQETQYF,TGCGCCAGCAGCCCTTGGGGGGGGGATCAAGAGACCCAGTACTTC
TRBV7-8,TRBJ2-3,.,.,CASSLGLPTDTQYF,TGTGCCAGCAGCTTAGGGCTCCCCACAGATACGCAGTATTTT
TRBV27,TRBJ1-5,.,.,CASSLRGDQPQHF,TGTGCCAGCAGTTTAAGAGGGGATCAGCCCCAGCATTTT
TRBV10-1,TRBJ2-5,.,.,CASSGRTNQETQYF,TGCGCCAGCAGTGGACGGACCAACCAAGAGACCCAGTACTTC